These 16 T cell receptor beta chains originate from one sample sequenced in a study of human T cells and chemical hapten exposure. Time point: patch test 3, about 24 weeks after DPC sensitization. The treatment denotes: therapeutic diphenylcyclopropenone sensitization with weekly scalp DPC. Via MiXCR, TCRdb re-called the RACE reads, giving one row per CDR3 protein. The sample records about 190,000 distinct CDR3 sequences, around 25% being singletons. The specimen comprised whole blood, sampled in connection with sensitization to the hapten diphenylcyclopropenone (DPC). The source of these receptors is a woman in her 40s with alopecia areata. Some clones in this sample may be carry-over from other donors' samples.

V gene TRBV6-5 combines with J gene TRBJ2-7, with TRBD1 as a possible D gene (6 bases). CDR1 is MNHEY, CDR2 SVGAGI, per germline. V lost 6 bases to trimming and J lost 0 bases, with 15 bases between them. The CDR3 is made up of 15 amino acids. CDR3 nucleotide sequence: TGTGCCAGCAGATCTAGGACAGCCAGCTCCTACGAGCAGTACTTC. Protein: CASRSRTASSYEQYF.

This clonotype was counted only a few times. The chain links TRBV29-1 to TRBJ1-1; D is ambiguous. CDR1 is SQVTM and CDR2 is ANQGSEA in the germline V gene. Trimming left V 3 bases short and J 3 bases short, with 11 bases between. This CDR3 comprises 13 residues. DNA of the CDR3: TGCAGCGTTGAGTCAGGTGGGGACACTGAAGCTTTCTTT. Translation: CSVESGGDTEAFF.

The chain has TRBV3-1 and TRBJ2-3; 10 bases agree with TRBD2. Germline lookup yields CDR1 LGHDT and CDR2 YNNKEL (reference sequence). The CDR3 extends over 14 amino acids. The V gene end was trimmed by 1 base and the J gene end by 14 bases; junction bases not matched to a gene: 9. This chain's CDR3 is CASSQASAGGPAYF. The CDR3 region has the DNA TGTGCCAGCAGCCAAGCATCAGCGGGAGGGCCGGCGTATTTT.

The chain recombines TRBV18 with TRBJ2-7; 7 nucleotides agree with TRBD1. The CDR3 is 16 residues long. V lost 6 bases and J lost 5; bases outside the gene matches: 16. The V gene's germline CDR1 is KGHSH and CDR2 LQKENI. This CDR3 reads CASSGRGTDLSHEQYF. The CDR3 DNA reads as TGTGCCAGCTCCGGTAGAGGGACAGACCTATCCCACGAGCAGTACTTC.

The V call is TRBV3-1, the J call TRBJ2-3, with D maybe TRBD2 (5 bases). The CDR3 runs to 13 residues. CDR1 is LGHDT, CDR2 YNNKEL, per germline (reference sequence). Trimming took 4 bases from V and 5 from J, leaving 10 bases between them. CDR3 nucleotide sequence: TGTGCCAGCAGCCCCTTTGCGGGAGATACGCAGTATTTT. This gives the protein CASSPFAGDTQYF.

The chain has TRBV9 and TRBJ2-1, with 9 bases fitting TRBD2. This CDR3 has 14 residues. CDR1 and CDR2 (germline): SGDLS, YYNGEE. Trimming at V came to 10 bases and at J to 6 bases, leaving 11 bases not matched to a gene. The CDR3 coding sequence is TGTGCCTCACAAGGGGCGGGAGGGCCCAATGAGCAGTTCTTC. Its protein product is CASQGAGGPNEQFF. Filled out from reference TRBV9 and TRBJ2-1, the complete variable domain reads DSGVTQTPKHLITATGQRVTLRCSPRSGDLSVYWYQQSLDQGLQFLIQYYNGEERAKGNILERFSAQQFPDLHSELNLSSLELGDSALYFCASQGAGGPNEQFFGPGTRLTVL.

The chain has TRBV5-5 and TRBJ2-5; D uncertain. Germline CDR1 is SGHKS and CDR2 is YYEKEE (reference sequence). CDR3 length: 14 residues. V was clipped by 7 bases and J by 0 bases, with 13 bases between them. The CDR3: CASATSGHQETQYF. The DNA of the CDR3 is TGTGCCAGCGCAACATCCGGGCACCAAGAGACCCAGTACTTC. Complete variable domain (other parts from reference TRBV5-5 and TRBJ2-5): DAGVTQSPTHLIKTRGQQVTLRCSPISGHKSVSWYQQVLGQGPQFIFQYYEKEERGRGNFPDRFSARQFPNYSSELNVNALLLGDSALYLCASATSGHQETQYFGPGTRLLVL.

This clonotype was counted a few times. The rearrangement joins TRBV7-9 to TRBJ2-1, with 9 bases matching TRBD1. Germline loops: CDR1 SEHNR, CDR2 FQNEAQ (reference sequence). The V and J ends lost 5 bases and 0 bases, in that order; junction bases with no gene match: 8. This CDR3 region has 17 residues. CDR3 region: CASSPRTGEYSYNEQFF. In DNA form, the CDR3 reads TGTGCCAGCAGCCCGAGGACAGGGGAGTACTCCTACAATGAGCAGTTCTTC.

This chain joins TRBV2 and TRBJ2-1; the match to TRBD2 covers 13 bases. Per germline, CDR1 SNHLY and CDR2 FYNNEI. The CDR3 length is 15 residues. V gave up 1 base and J gave up 8 bases; unmatched junction bases: 2. The CDR3 region is CASSEGTSGSHEQFF. The DNA of the CDR3 is TGTGCCAGCAGTGAAGGGACTAGCGGGAGCCATGAGCAGTTCTTC.

The CDR3 nucleotides read TGTGCCAGCAGCTACCGGACAGGGTACACCGGGGAGCTGTTTTTT. Translated: CASSYRTGYTGELFF. The genes are TRBV7-2 and TRBJ2-2; 8 positions match TRBD1. V lost 4 bases to trimming and J lost 3 bases; unmatched junction nucleotides: 4. CDR1 is SGHTA and CDR2 is FQGNSA in the germline V gene. This CDR3 region has 15 residues.

The table lists this clonotype with many counts. This sequence joins TRBV10-3 and TRBJ2-1, with D possibly matching TRBD1 (5 bases). Germline loops: CDR1 ENHRY, CDR2 SYGVKD. The CDR3 spans 14 residues. Trimming pared 4 bases from V and 5 bases from J, leaving 12 bases between. The CDR3 protein is CAISASSGHNEQFF. The CDR3 nucleotides are TGTGCCATCAGTGCGAGTTCAGGGCACAATGAGCAGTTCTTC.

This clonotype has only a few counts. The chain is built from TRBV9 and TRBJ2-7, with D hard to call. V gave up 7 bases and J gave up 0 bases, with 14 bases separating them. Germline assignment: CDR1 SGDLS and CDR2 YYNGEE. This CDR3 region has 14 residues. CDR3 protein: CASGPSASSYEQYF. The CDR3 bases are TGTGCCAGCGGCCCCAGCGCAAGCTCCTACGAGCAGTACTTC.

The V and J genes are TRBV5-4 and TRBJ2-1; D unresolved. The CDR3 covers 13 residues. CDR1 is SGHNT, CDR2 YYREEE, per germline (reference sequence). V was pared by 2 bases and J by 8 bases, with 11 bases between. This CDR3 is CASSFGQADEQFF. The DNA for the CDR3 is TGTGCCAGCAGCTTCGGCCAGGCCGATGAGCAGTTCTTC. The variable domain in full, completed from reference TRBV5-4 and TRBJ2-1, reads ETGVTQSPTHLIKTRGQQVTLRCSSQSGHNTVSWYQQALGQGPQFIFQYYREEENGRGNFPPRFSGLQFPNYSSELNVNALELDDSALYLCASSFGQADEQFFGPGTRLTVL.

This clonotype was observed at least ten times. Without the conserved terminal phenylalanine or tryptophan, this CDR3 likely stems from a read error. The DNA is left out, because the CDR3 cannot be placed on it with certainty; the CDR3 is given as TCRdb lists it. The V and J genes are TRBV7-2 and TRBJ2-4; the DNA was not compared with TRBD1, the D call given in the table. Germline V gene data show CDR1 as SGHTA and CDR2 as FQGNSA. The CDR3 is 14 residues long, ends included. CDR3 loop: CASSLSSPHREVSL.

This clonotype occurred a few times. V and J are TRBV29-1 and TRBJ2-7; D is unresolved. Germline-derived CDR1 and CDR2 are SQVTM and ANQGSEA. Between the trimmed V and J ends, which lost 4 bases and 7 bases, there was a span of 11 bases. The CDR3 is 11 residues long. CDR3 coding DNA: TGCAGCGTTGCGGCAGGTACTGAGCAGTACTTC. It encodes CSVAAGTEQYF.

The chain couples TRBV4-1 to TRBJ1-6, with 7 positions matching TRBD1. This CDR3 has 15 amino acids. CDR1 and CDR2 (germline): MGHRA, YSYEKL. V trimming: 0 bases; J trimming: 9 bases; junction bases outside the gene matches: 5. This chain's CDR3 is CASSQDGQGGSPLHF. The CDR3 DNA is TGCGCCAGCAGCCAAGACGGGCAGGGGGGTTCACCCCTCCACTTT.